Reported below is one T cell receptor beta chain. This entry is derived from a study of control samples from healthy donors and cancer patients. The CDR3 is made up of 16 amino acids. Looked up from germline, CDR1 is SGDLS and CDR2 is YYNGEE. The junction had 9 bases not matched to a gene; V was cut back by 1 base and J by 6 bases. This table comes from immunoSEQ multiplex PCR, and its TCRdb copy is limited to in-frame clones, with some not included. The data show around 190,000 clones, 90% seen once. This sequence originates from a woman in her forties or fifties in good health. V and J are TRBV9 and TRBJ2-5; 10 positions match TRBD2. Material for sequencing was blood. The chain's CDR3 is CASSVTPSGSAQTQYF. DNA of the CDR3: TGTGCCAGCAGCGTAACGCCTAGCGGGAGCGCCCAGACCCAGTACTTC.